These 25 T cell receptor beta chains were sequenced from one sample in a study of T cells after yellow fever vaccination. MiXCR, applied by TCRdb to the 5' RACE reads, yields one record per CDR3 protein. The table shows about 160,000 distinct CDR3 sequences, with 6% to 7.5% occurring only once. Sequences were derived from CD4+ T cells sorted from PBMCs, sampled around 5 days after the first yellow fever vaccination. Receptors originate from a man younger than 35 who received the YFV17D yellow fever vaccine.

The table lists this clonotype with many counts. CDR3 DNA sequence: TGTGCCAGCAGCTCTCAGCCGGGGGCTAGCACAGATACGCAGTATTTT. Translated: CASSSQPGASTDTQYF. The chain has TRBV2 and TRBJ2-3, with D perhaps given as TRBD1 or TRBD2 (6 bases each). Trimming stripped 6 bases from V and 0 bases from J, with 16 bases between. Germline values: CDR1 SNHLY, CDR2 FYNNEI. The CDR3 is 16 residues long.

A remark on this clonotype: A much larger clone differs by one base, so this may be a read error. The chain uses TRBV5-1 and TRBJ2-5; 9 nucleotides agree with TRBD1. V lost 4 bases to trimming and J lost 5 bases; unmatched junction nucleotides: 9. CDR1 and CDR2 (germline): SGHRS, YFSETQ. The CDR3 runs 15 residues. The CDR3 is CASSAGTGMVETQYF. The CDR3 region has the DNA TGCGCCAGCAGCGCCGGGACAGGGATGGTGGAGACCCAGTACTTC. The whole variable domain, filled in from reference TRBV5-1 and TRBJ2-5, reads KAGVTQTPRYLIKTRGQQVTLSCSPISGHRSVSWYQQTPGQGLQFLFEYFSETQRNKGNFPGRFSGRQFSNSRSEMNVSTLELGDSALYLCASSAGTGMVETQYFGPGTRLLVL.

DNA of the CDR3: TGTGCCAGCAGCTTATCAGGGGACGGCGGGGAGCTGTTTTTT. Amino acid sequence: CASSLSGDGGELFF. The chain employs TRBV7-6 and TRBJ2-2; D possibly corresponds to TRBD1 (6 bases). This CDR3 spans 14 amino acids. V gave up 2 bases and J gave up 7 bases, with 11 bases separating them. CDR1 and CDR2 (germline): SGHVS, FNYEAQ.

This clonotype was detected ten times or more. The chain combines TRBV7-2 with TRBJ2-5; D perhaps matches TRBD2 (6 bases). In germline, CDR1 is SGHTA, CDR2 FQGNSA. The V end was cut by 5 bases, the J end by 5 bases, with 12 bases between. The CDR3 covers 13 residues. CDR3 nucleotide sequence: TGTGCCAGCAGCACTAGTCGGGAGGAGACCCAGTACTTC. Its protein product is CASSTSREETQYF.

This clonotype was recorded many times. This rearrangement joins TRBV12-3 or TRBV12-4 to TRBJ2-7; D is undetermined. Trimming cost V 3 bases and J 0 bases, with 9 bases left between them. The CDR3 is 14 amino acids. The CDR3 protein is CASSLRQSSYEQYF. The CDR3 DNA reads as TGTGCCAGCAGTTTGCGGCAGAGCTCCTACGAGCAGTACTTC.

This clonotype came up many times. The V gene is TRBV10-3, the J gene TRBJ2-6; no definite D call. Germline CDR1 and CDR2: ENHRY and SYGVKD. The CDR3 consists of 12 residues. V was pared by 8 bases and J by 3 bases, with 5 bases between. The CDR3 region has the DNA TGTGCCATCGCTGATGGGGCCAACGTCCTGACTTTC. Translating gives CAIADGANVLTF.

Only a few counts were recorded for this clonotype. Compared with germline, one end of the junction differs, possibly owing to a read error. CDR3 amino acids: CASSLAGALVPF. The CDR3 nucleotides read TGTGCCAGCAGCTTAGCGGGGGCCTTGGTCCCCTTC. This chain links TRBV7-8 with TRBJ2-1, with TRBD1 as a possible D gene (6 bases). The CDR3 runs to 12 residues. The germline V gene encodes CDR1 SGHVS and CDR2 FQNEAQ.

This chain joins TRBV20-1 and TRBJ1-6; D gene ambiguous. Trimming pared 1 base from V and 9 bases from J, leaving 16 bases between. The CDR3 loop spans 15 amino acids. In germline, CDR1 is DFQATT, CDR2 SNEGSKA (reference sequence). CDR3: CSARGNGQHLSPLHF. CDR3 bases: TGCAGTGCTAGAGGCAATGGGCAACACCTTTCACCCCTCCACTTT.

At least ten counts were recorded for this clonotype. The chain combines TRBV5-1 with TRBJ2-2, with 7 bases identical to TRBD2. J was trimmed by 0 bases and V by 0 bases; bases with no gene match: 5. Per the germline V gene, CDR1 is SGHRS and CDR2 is YFSETQ. CDR3 size: 17 residues. For the CDR3, the DNA is TGCGCCAGCAGCTTGGCGGTTCGGGGGGCGAACACCGGGGAGCTGTTTTTT. Translation gives CASSLAVRGANTGELFF.

Ten or more counts support this clonotype. The J gene is TRBJ1-5, the V gene TRBV29-1; D is unclear. The germline V and J ends were trimmed by 4 bases and 1 base, with 5 bases remaining between them. CDR1 and CDR2 from the germline V gene are SQVTM and ANQGSEA. This CDR3 spans 12 amino acids. Here the CDR3 DNA reads TGCAGCGTTGCGGGAAGCAATCAGCCCCAGCATTTT. This gives the protein CSVAGSNQPQHF. Looking up the rest from reference TRBV29-1 and TRBJ1-5 gives the full variable domain: SAVISQKPSRDICQRGTSLTIQCQVDSQVTMMFWYRQQPGQSLTLIATANQGSEATYESGFVIDKFPISRPNLTFSTLTVSNMSPEDSSIYLCSVAGSNQPQHFGDGTRLSIL.

The CDR3 nucleotides read TGTGCCAGCAGTTACTCTCCGGGCCTGAACACTGAAGCTTTCTTT. It encodes CASSYSPGLNTEAFF. J is TRBJ1-1 and V is TRBV6-5; no clear D. This CDR3 is 15 amino acids long. Germline CDR1 MNHEY, CDR2 SVGAGI. Deletions cut 0 bases from V and 0 bases from J, with 8 bases between.

V gene TRBV15 combines with J gene TRBJ2-1; weak D call: TRBD1 (6 bases). CDR1 is LNHNV, CDR2 YYDKDF, per germline (reference sequence). CDR3 size: 13 residues. With 1 base removed from V and 7 bases from J, the gap between germline ends came to 8 bases. CDR3 loop: CATSRVQGNEQFF. CDR3 bases: TGTGCCACCAGCAGAGTCCAGGGGAATGAGCAGTTCTTC.

This clonotype was seen many times. The V and J genes are TRBV12-3 or TRBV12-4 and TRBJ2-3; D remains unclear. V dropped 6 bases and J dropped 8 bases, with 9 bases sitting between them. This CDR3 contains 11 residues. The CDR3 sequence is CASSRSGTQYF. The DNA for the CDR3 is TGTGCCAGCAGCCGGTCGGGTACGCAGTATTTT.

The sample holds many counts of this clonotype. V usage is TRBV12-3 or TRBV12-4 and J usage is TRBJ1-1, with D maybe TRBD1 (6 bases). Trimming stripped 1 base from V and 5 bases from J, with 11 bases between. CDR3 length: 14 amino acids. The CDR3 region is CASSLGRGRTEAFF. The DNA for the CDR3 is TGTGCCAGCAGTTTAGGCAGGGGAAGGACTGAAGCTTTCTTT.

This clonotype has at least ten counts. The chain has TRBV4-3 and TRBJ1-4; D is ambiguous. The length of the CDR3 is 15 residues. CDR1 and CDR2 from the germline V gene are LGHNA and YSLEER. With 3 bases removed from V and 4 bases from J, the gap between germline ends came to 12 bases. The CDR3 nucleotides are TGCGCCAGCAGCCAGGTCCCGGGGTTTAATGAAAAACTGTTTTTT. Amino acids: CASSQVPGFNEKLFF.

This clonotype has a count of ten or more. The chain has TRBV15 and TRBJ1-5; no clear D. Trimming took 5 bases from V and 0 from J, leaving 11 bases between them. The CDR3 sequence is 15 residues long. The V gene's germline CDR1 is LNHNV and CDR2 YYDKDF (reference sequence). The DNA of the CDR3 is TGTGCCACCAGCCTCACACCAAATAGCAATCAGCCCCAGCATTTT. As protein: CATSLTPNSNQPQHF.

This clonotype was counted a few times. V and J are TRBV27 and TRBJ1-5; tentative D call: TRBD1 (6 bases). The germline gives CDR1 MNHEY, CDR2 SMNVEV (reference sequence). V lost 5 bases and J lost 3, with 11 bases in between. The CDR3 runs 14 residues. The CDR3 reads CASSPQGPNQPQHF. As DNA, the CDR3 is TGTGCCAGCAGTCCACAGGGCCCCAATCAGCCCCAGCATTTT.

This clonotype has more than one count but fewer than ten. This chain links TRBV6-2 or TRBV6-3 with TRBJ1-1, with a weak D call TRBD1 (5 bases). Per germline, CDR1 MNHEY and CDR2 SVGEGT. Trimming shortened V by 7 bases and J by 7 bases, and 19 bases separated the two germline ends. The CDR3 spans 14 residues. Here the CDR3 DNA reads TGTGCCAGCAAGGATTCCGGGACGGAACGTGAAGCTTTCTTT. It yields the protein CASKDSGTEREAFF.

This clonotype was picked up a small number of times. The chain recombines TRBV20-1 with TRBJ1-5, with TRBD1 matching 7 bases. CDR1 is DFQATT, CDR2 SNEGSKA, per germline (reference sequence). The CDR3 extends over 13 amino acids. The V and J ends lost 7 bases and 4 bases, in that order; junction bases with no gene match: 7. The CDR3 is CSGFGDSNQPQHF. CDR3 in DNA: TGCAGTGGTTTTGGGGACAGTAATCAGCCCCAGCATTTT.

Many counts were recorded for this clonotype. V and J are TRBV6-5 and TRBJ2-4; the match to TRBD2 covers 7 bases. J gave up 4 bases and V 4 bases, and 10 bases lay outside the gene matches. Germline V gene sequence: CDR1 MNHEY, CDR2 SVGAGI. This CDR3 is 16 amino acids long. The chain's CDR3 is CASSWGGVGSKNIQYF. CDR3 DNA: TGTGCCAGCAGTTGGGGGGGGGTGGGGTCGAAAAACATTCAGTACTTC.

The V and J genes are TRBV19 and TRBJ1-4; D remains ambiguous. V was shortened by 11 bases and J by 10 bases, with 23 bases between the two germline ends. The V gene's germline CDR1 is LNHDA and CDR2 SQIVND (reference sequence). The CDR3 contains 14 residues. The CDR3 DNA reads as TGTGCCTCCAACAAAGAGGGCATCCCCGGAAAACTGTTTTTT. Its translation is CASNKEGIPGKLFF.

This clonotype has a count of ten or more. This rearrangement joins TRBV29-1 to TRBJ2-3; D ambiguous. The V gene's germline CDR1 is SQVTM and CDR2 ANQGSEA. This CDR3 region has 13 residues. The V end was cut by 5 bases, the J end by 6 bases, with 15 bases between. The CDR3 protein is CSVSFRPGDTQYF. In DNA, the CDR3 is TGCAGCGTTTCGTTCCGTCCTGGGGATACGCAGTATTTT.

The sample holds many counts of this clonotype. The chain links TRBV20-1 to TRBJ2-5; D remains ambiguous. Trimming took 3 bases from V and 2 from J, leaving 7 bases between them. The CDR3 runs to 12 residues. Germline assignment: CDR1 DFQATT and CDR2 SNEGSKA (reference sequence). The CDR3: CSARGRQETQYF. CDR3 DNA: TGCAGTGCTAGGGGCAGACAAGAGACCCAGTACTTC.

The chain couples TRBV20-1 to TRBJ2-7; 12 bases fit TRBD1. CDR1 and CDR2 (germline): DFQATT, SNEGSKA (reference sequence). The CDR3 is made up of 13 amino acids. Unmatched junction bases numbered 6, after V lost 6 bases and J lost 6 bases. The CDR3 sequence is CSAPGQGAREQYF. CDR3 bases: TGCAGTGCGCCGGGACAGGGGGCGCGCGAGCAGTACTTC.

This clonotype was seen many times. V usage is TRBV11-2 and J usage is TRBJ1-1, with unresolved D. The CDR3 runs to 13 residues. Trimming took 0 bases from V and 4 from J, leaving 6 bases between them. Per germline, CDR1 SGHAT and CDR2 FQNNGV. CDR3 sequence (DNA): TGTGCCAGCAGCTTAGATAGGGCCACTGAAGCTTTCTTT. This codes for CASSLDRATEAFF.